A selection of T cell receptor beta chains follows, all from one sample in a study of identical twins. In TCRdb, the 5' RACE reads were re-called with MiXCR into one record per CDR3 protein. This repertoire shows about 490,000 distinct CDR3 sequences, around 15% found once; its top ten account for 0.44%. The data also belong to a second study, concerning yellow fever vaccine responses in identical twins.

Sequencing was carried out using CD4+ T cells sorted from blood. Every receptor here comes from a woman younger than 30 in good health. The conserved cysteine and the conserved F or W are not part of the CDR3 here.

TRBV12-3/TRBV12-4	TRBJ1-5	ASGTQYNQPQH
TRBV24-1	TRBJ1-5	ATSDPDRVGTQH
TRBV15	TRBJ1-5	ATSGGGNQPQH
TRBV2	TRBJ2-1	ASILDAGTKSDEQF
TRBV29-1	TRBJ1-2	SVVVSNYGYT
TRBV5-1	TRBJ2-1	ASSSGLAGGPVNEQF
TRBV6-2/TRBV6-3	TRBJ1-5	ASSRQNNQPQH
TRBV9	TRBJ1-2	ASSPRGGDYGYT
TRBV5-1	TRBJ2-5	ASSLGAGGVETQY
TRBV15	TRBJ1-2	ATSRDGGGYT
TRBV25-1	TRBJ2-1	ASSELGTGTLAGSYNEQF